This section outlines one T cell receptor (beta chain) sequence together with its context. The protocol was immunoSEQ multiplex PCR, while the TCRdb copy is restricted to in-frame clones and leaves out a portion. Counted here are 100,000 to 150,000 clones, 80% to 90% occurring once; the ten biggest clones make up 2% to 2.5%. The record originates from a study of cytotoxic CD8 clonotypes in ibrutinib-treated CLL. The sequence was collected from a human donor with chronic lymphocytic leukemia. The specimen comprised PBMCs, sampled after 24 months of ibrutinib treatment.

CDR3 sequence reads: CAWSSTGGANYGYTF. CDR3 nucleotide sequence: TGTGCCTGGAGTTCGACAGGGGGGGCAAACTATGGCTACACCTTC. This chain joins TRBV30 and TRBJ1-2; TRBD1 matches at 9 bases. The germline gives CDR1 GTSNPN, CDR2 SVGIG (reference sequence). This CDR3 is built from 15 residues. J was trimmed by 2 bases and V by 2 bases; bases with no gene match: 6.